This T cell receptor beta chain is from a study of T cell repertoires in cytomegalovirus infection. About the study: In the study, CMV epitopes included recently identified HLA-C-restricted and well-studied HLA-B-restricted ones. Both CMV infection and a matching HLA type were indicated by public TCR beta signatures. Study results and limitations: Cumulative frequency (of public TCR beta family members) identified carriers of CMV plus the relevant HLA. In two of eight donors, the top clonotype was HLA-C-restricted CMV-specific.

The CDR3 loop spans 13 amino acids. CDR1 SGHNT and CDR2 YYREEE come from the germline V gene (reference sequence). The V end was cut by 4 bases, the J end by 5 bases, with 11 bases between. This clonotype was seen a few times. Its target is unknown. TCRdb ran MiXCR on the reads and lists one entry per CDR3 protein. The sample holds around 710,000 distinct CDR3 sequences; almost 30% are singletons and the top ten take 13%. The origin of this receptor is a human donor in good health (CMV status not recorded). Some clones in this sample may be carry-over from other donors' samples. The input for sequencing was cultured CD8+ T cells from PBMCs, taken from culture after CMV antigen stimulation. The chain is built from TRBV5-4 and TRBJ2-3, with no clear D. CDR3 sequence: CASSPSEKDTQYF. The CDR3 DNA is TGTGCCAGCAGCCCTTCGGAGAAAGATACGCAGTATTTT.